This T cell receptor beta chain was observed in a study of T cell repertoires in cytomegalovirus infection (dated by TCRdb to the late 2010s). At the level of the whole study: Donor HLA type was relevant to the analysis, because carriage of CMV infection together with the matching HLA type was indicated by public TCR beta signatures.

CDR1 and CDR2 are read off the germline V gene as MNHEY and SVGEGT. Deletion took 6 bases off V and 0 bases off J, with a span of 18 bases between the germline ends. Including the terminal cysteine and phenylalanine, the CDR3 comprises 18 residues. The CDR3 DNA has 54 bases and is translated from base 1. On the study overall, not on this receptor specifically: The ex vivo response was dominated by HLA-C-restricted CMV-specific TCR beta clonotypes, which also provided the single most frequent clonotype in two of eight donors. Carriers of CMV infection plus the relevant HLA type were discriminated by the cumulative frequency of public TCR beta family members in the study cohort and in an independent approximately 350-donor cohort.

A remark on this clonotype: Its antigen is still unknown. No base-level quality is on record; no much larger clone is a single base apart.

Sequencing used an Illumina HiSeq 1500. The raw public data were reprocessed by TCRdb itself: fastp quality trimming at Q25, MiXCR clonotype calling, in-frame beta chains only. Entries that share a CDR3 protein sequence are merged under the most common genes and DNA. This sample holds 250,000 to 300,000 distinct CDR3 sequences; 25% were observed only once. The ten largest account for about 14% of the sample. The receptor was derived from a human donor in good health (CMV status not recorded). Some clones in this sample may be carry-over from other donors' samples. The chain joins TRBV6-2 or TRBV6-3 to TRBJ2-6; TRBD1 is possibly the D segment (6 matching bases). The sequencing input was PBMCs. CDR3 region: CASSRVTGSYSGANVLTF. In nucleotides, the sequence is TGTGCCAGCAGCCGCGTGACAGGAAGCTACTCTGGGGCCAACGTCCTGACTTTC.